The source of this TCR beta chain is a study of blood T cell repertoires in COVID-19. Study context: The United States, Italy and Spain were the sources of the acute and convalescent COVID-19 samples.

Assay used: immunoSEQ multiplex PCR; TCRdb lists only in-frame clones, some missing. This table holds about 40,000 clones, around 85% found once. Per the germline V gene, CDR1 is MNHNS and CDR2 is SASEGT. V lost 3 bases and J lost 8, with 13 bases in between. The length of the CDR3 is 14 residues. This sequence was found in a woman aged 55-75 years with acute or convalescent COVID-19. The sample consisted of peripheral blood. The chain carries TRBV6-1 and TRBJ1-4; D gene uncertain. For the CDR3, the DNA is TGTGCCAGCAGTGAGCGGGCTGCGATAGAAAAACTGTTTTTT. This gives the protein CASSERAAIEKLFF.